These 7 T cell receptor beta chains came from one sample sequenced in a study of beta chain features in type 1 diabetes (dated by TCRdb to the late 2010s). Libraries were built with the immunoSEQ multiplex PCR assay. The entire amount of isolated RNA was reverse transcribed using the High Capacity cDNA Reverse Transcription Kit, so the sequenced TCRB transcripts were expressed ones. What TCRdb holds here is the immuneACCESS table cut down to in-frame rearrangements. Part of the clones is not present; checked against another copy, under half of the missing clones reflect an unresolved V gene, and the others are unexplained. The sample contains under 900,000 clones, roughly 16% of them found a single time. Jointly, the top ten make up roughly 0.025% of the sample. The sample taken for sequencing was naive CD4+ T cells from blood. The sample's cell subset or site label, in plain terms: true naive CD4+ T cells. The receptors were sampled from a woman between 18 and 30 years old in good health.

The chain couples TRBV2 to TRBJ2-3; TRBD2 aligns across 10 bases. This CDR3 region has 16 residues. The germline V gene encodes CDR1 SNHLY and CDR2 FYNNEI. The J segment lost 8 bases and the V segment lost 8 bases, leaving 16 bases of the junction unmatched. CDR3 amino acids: CASRYSSGRVGGTQYF. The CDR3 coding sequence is TGTGCCAGCCGGTATTCTAGCGGGAGAGTAGGAGGTACGCAGTATTTT.

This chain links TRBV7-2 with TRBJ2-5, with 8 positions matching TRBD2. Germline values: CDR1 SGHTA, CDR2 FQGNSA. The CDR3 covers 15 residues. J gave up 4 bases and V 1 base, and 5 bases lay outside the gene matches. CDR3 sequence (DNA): TGTGCCAGCAGCTTAGTTTGGGCGGGAGGAGAGACCCAGTACTTC. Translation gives CASSLVWAGGETQYF. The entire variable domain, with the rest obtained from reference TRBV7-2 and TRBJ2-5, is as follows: GAGVSQSPSNKVTEKGKDVELRCDPISGHTALYWYRQSLGQGLEFLIYFQGNSAPDKSGLPSDRFSAERTGGSVSTLTIQRTQQEDSAVYLCASSLVWAGGETQYFGPGTRLLVL.

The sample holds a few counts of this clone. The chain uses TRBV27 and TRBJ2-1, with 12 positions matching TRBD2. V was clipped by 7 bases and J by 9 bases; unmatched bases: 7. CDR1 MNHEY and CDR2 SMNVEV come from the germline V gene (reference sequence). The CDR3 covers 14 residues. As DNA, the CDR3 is TGTGCCAGCAACCGACTAGCGGGAGTCGGTGAGCAGTTCTTC. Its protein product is CASNRLAGVGEQFF.

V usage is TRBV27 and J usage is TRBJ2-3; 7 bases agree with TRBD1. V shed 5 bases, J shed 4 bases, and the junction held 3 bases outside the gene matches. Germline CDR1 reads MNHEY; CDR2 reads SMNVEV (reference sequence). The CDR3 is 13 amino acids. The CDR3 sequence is CASSDRDADTQYF. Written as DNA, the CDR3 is TGTGCCAGCAGTGACAGGGACGCAGATACGCAGTATTTT.

CDR3 DNA sequence: TGTGCCAGCAGTGCCGGACAGGGGGAATGGTATGGCTACACCTTC. This sequence encodes CASSAGQGEWYGYTF. The chain recombines TRBV6-1 with TRBJ1-2, with 10 bases matching TRBD1. Germline V gene data show CDR1 as MNHNS and CDR2 as SASEGT. The J segment lost 5 bases and the V segment lost 4 bases, leaving 7 bases of the junction unmatched. This CDR3 is built from 15 residues.

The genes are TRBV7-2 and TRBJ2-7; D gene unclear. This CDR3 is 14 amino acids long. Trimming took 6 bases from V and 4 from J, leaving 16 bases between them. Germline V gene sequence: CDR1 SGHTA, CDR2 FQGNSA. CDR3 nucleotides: TGTGCCAGCAGTATAGGCACTTCGGCGTACGAGCAGTACTTC. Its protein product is CASSIGTSAYEQYF.

The CDR3 coding sequence is TGTGCCAGCAGCGTAGGGCCCCGACAGGGACTTCGGCAGTACTTC. This sequence encodes CASSVGPRQGLRQYF. V gene TRBV9 combines with J gene TRBJ2-7; the D gene is possibly TRBD1 (7 bases). Germline assignment: CDR1 SGDLS and CDR2 YYNGEE. This CDR3 is built from 15 residues. V lost 0 bases, J lost 9 bases, and 19 bases lay in between.